One sample yielded the 15 T cell receptor beta chains listed below, sequenced in a study of blood T cell repertoires in COVID-19. TCRdb's copy holds only in-frame clones and misses some; the assay was immunoSEQ multiplex PCR. The sample yields 85,000 to 130,000 clones, 75% to 85% seen once. Sequencing input: peripheral blood. The receptors were gathered from a man aged 55 to 70 with acute or convalescent COVID-19.

The chain links TRBV2 to TRBJ2-1, with D possibly being TRBD1 (7 bases). Trimming removed 6 bases at V and 1 base at J, with 16 bases between. The germline gives CDR1 SNHLY, CDR2 FYNNEI. The CDR3 spans 16 residues. The DNA for the CDR3 is TGTGCCAGCAGGAGGGGGGTACAGGGGTCCTACAATGAGCAGTTCTTC. The encoded protein is CASRRGVQGSYNEQFF.

This chain uses TRBV7-2 with TRBJ2-1; 9 positions agree with TRBD2. The V gene's germline CDR1 is SGHTA and CDR2 FQGNSA. The V and J ends lost 1 base and 6 bases, in that order; junction bases with no gene match: 1. The CDR3 length is 14 residues. The CDR3 coding sequence is TGTGCCAGCAGCTTAGGACTAGCGGTCAATGAGCAGTTCTTC. Protein product: CASSLGLAVNEQFF.

CDR3 coding DNA: TGTGCCAGCAGCCGGGACAGGTGGTACACTGAAGCTTTCTTT. Translated: CASSRDRWYTEAFF. The chain combines TRBV7-2 with TRBJ1-1; TRBD1 agrees at 8 bases. V gave up 5 bases and J gave up 3 bases; unmatched junction bases: 5. This CDR3 contains 14 residues. The V gene's germline CDR1 is SGHTA and CDR2 FQGNSA.

The gene calls are TRBV7-9 and TRBJ1-4; D gene unclear. Germline assignment: CDR1 SEHNR and CDR2 FQNEAQ (reference sequence). The CDR3 spans 14 residues. Trimming took 11 bases from V and 0 from J, leaving 13 bases between them. The CDR3 DNA sequence: TGTGCCGTGGAGGAAGGTCCAACTAATGAAAAACTGTTTTTT. It yields the protein CAVEEGPTNEKLFF. Full variable domain (outside the CDR3, taken from reference TRBV7-9 and TRBJ1-4): DTGVSQNPRHKITKRGQNVTFRCDPISEHNRLYWYRQTLGQGPEFLTYFQNEAQLEKSRLLSDRFSAERPKGSFSTLEIQRTEQGDSAMYLCAVEEGPTNEKLFFGSGTQLSVL.

The V and J genes are TRBV9 and TRBJ2-1; 11 bases are shared with TRBD2. The ends lost 4 bases at V and 7 bases at J; junction bases unmatched: 4. CDR1 is SGDLS, CDR2 YYNGEE, per germline. The CDR3 has 14 amino acids. The CDR3 DNA reads TGTGCCAGCAGCTCCGGACTAGCGGGTAATGAGCAGTTCTTC. Protein product: CASSSGLAGNEQFF.

This chain joins TRBV27 and TRBJ1-5, with 7 bases identical to TRBD1. CDR1 and CDR2 (germline): MNHEY, SMNVEV (reference sequence). V lost 2 bases to trimming and J lost 6 bases; unmatched junction nucleotides: 10. This CDR3 spans 16 amino acids. The CDR3, as DNA: TGTGCCAGCAGTTTACTCACGACAGGGAGGATTCAGCCCCAGCATTTT. Protein: CASSLLTTGRIQPQHF.

Comment on this clone: This sample also contains other DNA sequences that code for the same CDR3. V is TRBV7-2 and J is TRBJ1-5, with TRBD1 as a possible D gene (6 bases). The CDR3 contains 15 residues. V was cut by 3 bases and J by 8 bases, with 17 bases left in between. CDR1 and CDR2 from the germline V gene are SGHTA and FQGNSA. CDR3 sequence reads: CASSFDRSDGKPQHF. DNA for the CDR3: TGTGCCAGCAGCTTCGACAGGAGCGATGGGAAGCCCCAGCATTTT.

The J gene is TRBJ1-1, the V gene TRBV6-6, with 7 bases fitting TRBD1. CDR1 is MNHNY, CDR2 SVGAGI, per germline (reference sequence). The CDR3 has 14 residues. V shed 6 bases, J shed 4 bases, and the junction held 8 bases outside the gene matches. The CDR3 loop is CASSTQGGVTEAFF. As DNA, the CDR3 is TGTGCCAGCAGCACACAAGGGGGCGTCACTGAAGCTTTCTTT.

This clone appeared once. The chain uses TRBV25-1 and TRBJ1-6; D is undetermined. The CDR3 is made up of 14 amino acids. V shed 10 bases and J shed 5 bases, with 15 bases lying between them. Germline V gene data show CDR1 as MGHDK and CDR2 as SYGVNS. The CDR3, as DNA: TGTGCCACCACGGTTTCGGGAAATAATTCACCCCTCCACTTT. This codes for CATTVSGNNSPLHF.

The genes are TRBV11-1 and TRBJ2-3; the match to TRBD2 covers 11 bases. The germline V gene encodes CDR1 SGHAT and CDR2 FQDESV (reference sequence). This CDR3 contains 16 residues. The J segment lost 3 bases and the V segment lost 3 bases, leaving 5 bases of the junction unmatched. The CDR3 nucleotides are TGTGCCAGCAGCTTCCCCTCTAGCGGGAGGACAGATACGCAGTATTTT. Its translation is CASSFPSSGRTDTQYF.

The chain employs TRBV7-2 and TRBJ2-1; D gene unclear. This CDR3 is 14 amino acids long. Germline CDR1 reads SGHTA; CDR2 reads FQGNSA. The V end lost 6 bases, the J end lost 6 bases, and 15 bases lay between the germline ends. CDR3 sequence (DNA): TGTGCCAGCAGGGAGTCGGTGGGTTCCAATGAGCAGTTCTTC. Encoded protein: CASRESVGSNEQFF.

The rearrangement uses TRBV5-6 and TRBJ1-3; no clear D. This CDR3 has 15 amino acids. Looked up from germline, CDR1 is SGHDT and CDR2 is YYEEEE. The V gene lost 3 bases and the J gene lost 0 bases, with 10 bases spanning the gap. CDR3 loop: CASSSQTFSGNTIYF. The CDR3 DNA sequence: TGTGCCAGCAGCTCTCAAACTTTCTCTGGAAACACCATATATTTT.

V and J are TRBV6-5 and TRBJ1-1, with 7 bases lining up with TRBD1. V lost 11 bases to trimming and J lost 0 bases; unmatched junction nucleotides: 6. The CDR3 totals 13 residues. The germline CDR1 and CDR2 sequences are MNHEY and SVGAGI. The CDR3 DNA is TGTGCCTGCAACAGGGGCCTGAACACTGAAGCTTTCTTT. It encodes CACNRGLNTEAFF.

This sequence joins TRBV19 and TRBJ2-7; the match to TRBD2 covers 7 bases. Per germline, CDR1 LNHDA and CDR2 SQIVND (reference sequence). The CDR3 is 15 amino acids. With 8 bases clipped from V and 1 base from J, the junction kept 11 bases outside the gene matches. CDR3: CASRLSTSDSYEQYF. In nucleotides, the CDR3 is TGTGCCAGTCGCCTCTCTACTAGCGATTCCTACGAGCAGTACTTC.

This clone was detected only a few times. The V gene is TRBV18, the J gene TRBJ1-1; the match to TRBD1 covers 8 bases. The CDR3 has 17 amino acids. Germline-derived CDR1 and CDR2 are KGHSH and LQKENI. The V gene end was trimmed by 3 bases and the J gene end by 1 base; junction bases not matched to a gene: 10. CDR3 amino acids: CASSPGQGRAGNTEAFF. DNA of the CDR3: TGTGCCAGCTCACCTGGACAGGGTCGAGCGGGGAACACTGAAGCTTTCTTT.